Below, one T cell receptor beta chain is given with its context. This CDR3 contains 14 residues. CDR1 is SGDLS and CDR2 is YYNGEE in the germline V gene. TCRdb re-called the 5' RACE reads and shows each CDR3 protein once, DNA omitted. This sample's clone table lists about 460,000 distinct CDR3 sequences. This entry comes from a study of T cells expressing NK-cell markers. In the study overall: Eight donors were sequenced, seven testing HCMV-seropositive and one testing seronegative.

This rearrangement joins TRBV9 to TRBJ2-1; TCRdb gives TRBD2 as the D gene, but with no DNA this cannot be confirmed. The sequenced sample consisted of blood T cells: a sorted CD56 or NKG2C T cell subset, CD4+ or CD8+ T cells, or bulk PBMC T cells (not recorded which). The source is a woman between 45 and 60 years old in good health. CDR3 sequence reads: CASSPPGLHNEQFF. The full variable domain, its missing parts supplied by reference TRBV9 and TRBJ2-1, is DSGVTQTPKHLITATGQRVTLRCSPRSGDLSVYWYQQSLDQGLQFLIQYYNGEERAKGNILERFSAQQFPDLHSELNLSSLELGDSALYFCASSPPGLHNEQFFGPGTRLTVL.